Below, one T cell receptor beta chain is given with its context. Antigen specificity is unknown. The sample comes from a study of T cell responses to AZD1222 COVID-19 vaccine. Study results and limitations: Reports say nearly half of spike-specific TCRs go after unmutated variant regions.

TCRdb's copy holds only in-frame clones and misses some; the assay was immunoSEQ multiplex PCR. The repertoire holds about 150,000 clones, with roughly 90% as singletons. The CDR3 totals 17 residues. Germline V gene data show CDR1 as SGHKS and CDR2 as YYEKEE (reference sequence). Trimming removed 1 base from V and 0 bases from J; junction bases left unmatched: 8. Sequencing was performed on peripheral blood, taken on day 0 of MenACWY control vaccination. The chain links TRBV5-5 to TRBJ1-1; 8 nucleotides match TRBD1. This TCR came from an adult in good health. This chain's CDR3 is CASSLWDRLPMNTEAFF. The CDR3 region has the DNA TGTGCCAGCAGCTTGTGGGACAGGTTACCCATGAACACTGAAGCTTTCTTT.